This entry describes one T cell receptor beta chain. Germline CDR1 is MRHNA and CDR2 is SNTAGT. This CDR3 region has 14 residues. Trimming took 4 bases from V and 4 from J, leaving 8 bases between them. These data are taken from a study of graft-versus-host responses after intestinal transplantation. The table came from immunoSEQ multiplex PCR; TCRdb's copy has only in-frame clones and leaves some out. The sample records 35,000 to 40,000 clones, around four fifths being singletons. The source material was PBMCs, sampled around 1,000 days after transplant. The chain recombines TRBV6-4 with TRBJ1-6; D is undetermined. The TCR sequence derives from a human patient who received an intestinal transplant, so some T cells may come from the graft donor. This CDR3 reads CASSGGGYNSPLHF. In DNA, the CDR3 is TGTGCCAGCAGTGGTGGAGGATATAATTCACCCCTCCACTTT.